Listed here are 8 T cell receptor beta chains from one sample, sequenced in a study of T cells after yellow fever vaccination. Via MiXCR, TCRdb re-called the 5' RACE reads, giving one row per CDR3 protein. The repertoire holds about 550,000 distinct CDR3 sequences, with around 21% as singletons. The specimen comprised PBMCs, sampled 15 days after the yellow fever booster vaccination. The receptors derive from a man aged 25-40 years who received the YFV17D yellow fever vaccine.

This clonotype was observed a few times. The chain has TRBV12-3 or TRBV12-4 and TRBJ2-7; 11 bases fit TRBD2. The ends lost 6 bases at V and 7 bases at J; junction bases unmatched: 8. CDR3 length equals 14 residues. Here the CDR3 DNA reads TGTGCCAGCAGCCAGACTAGCGGGGAAGGGGAGCAGTACTTC. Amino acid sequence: CASSQTSGEGEQYF.

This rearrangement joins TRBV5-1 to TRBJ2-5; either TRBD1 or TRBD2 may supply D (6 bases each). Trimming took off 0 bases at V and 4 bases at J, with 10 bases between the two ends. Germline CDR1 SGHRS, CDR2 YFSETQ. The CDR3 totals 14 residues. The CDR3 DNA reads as TGCGCCAGCAGCTTGGAGGGGGGCCCAGAGACCCAGTACTTC. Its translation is CASSLEGGPETQYF.

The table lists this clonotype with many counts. CDR3 nucleotides: TGTGCCAGCAGTTCATATAGCGCACACTCCTACAATGAGCAGTTCTTC. Translation: CASSSYSAHSYNEQFF. The chain carries TRBV28 and TRBJ2-1; D possibly corresponds to TRBD2 (5 bases). Germline CDR1 is MDHEN and CDR2 is SYDVKM. The CDR3 runs to 16 residues. V lost 4 bases and J lost 0, with 13 bases in between.

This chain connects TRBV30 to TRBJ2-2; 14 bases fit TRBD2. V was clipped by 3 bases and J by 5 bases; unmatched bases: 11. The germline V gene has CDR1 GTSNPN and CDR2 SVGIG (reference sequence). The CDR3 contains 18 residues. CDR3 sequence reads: CAWSKRTSGRPGTGELFF. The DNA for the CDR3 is TGTGCCTGGAGCAAAAGGACTAGCGGGAGGCCGGGGACCGGGGAGCTGTTTTTT. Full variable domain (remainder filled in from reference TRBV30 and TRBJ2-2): SQTIHQWPATLVQPVGSPLSLECTVEGTSNPNLYWYRQAAGRGLQLLFYSVGIGQISSEVPQNLSASRPQDRQFILSSKKLLLSDSGFYLCAWSKRTSGRPGTGELFFGEGSRLTVL.

In DNA form, the CDR3 reads TGCAGCGTTGAAGCCGGGACAACGAATGAAGCTTTCTTT. Translated, it gives CSVEAGTTNEAFF. V usage is TRBV29-1 and J usage is TRBJ1-1, with D possibly being TRBD1 (6 bases). The V end lost 1 base, the J end lost 7 bases, and 13 bases lay between the germline ends. The CDR3 totals 13 residues. The germline CDR1 and CDR2 sequences are SQVTM and ANQGSEA.

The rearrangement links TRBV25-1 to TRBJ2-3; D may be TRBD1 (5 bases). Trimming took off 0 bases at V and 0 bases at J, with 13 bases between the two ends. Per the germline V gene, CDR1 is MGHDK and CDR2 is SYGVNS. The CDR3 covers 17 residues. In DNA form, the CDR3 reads TGTGCCAGCAGTGAATATTATGAGACAGTGAGCACAGATACGCAGTATTTT. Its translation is CASSEYYETVSTDTQYF.

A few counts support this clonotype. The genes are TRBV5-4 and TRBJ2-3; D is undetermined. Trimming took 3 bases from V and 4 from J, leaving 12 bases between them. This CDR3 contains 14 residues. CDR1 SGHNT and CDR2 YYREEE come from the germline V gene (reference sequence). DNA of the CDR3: TGTGCCAGCAGCTCTCAGAATAACCCAGATACGCAGTATTTT. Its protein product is CASSSQNNPDTQYF. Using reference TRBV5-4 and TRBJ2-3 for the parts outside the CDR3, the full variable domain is ETGVTQSPTHLIKTRGQQVTLRCSSQSGHNTVSWYQQALGQGPQFIFQYYREEENGRGNFPPRFSGLQFPNYSSELNVNALELDDSALYLCASSSQNNPDTQYFGPGTRLTVL.

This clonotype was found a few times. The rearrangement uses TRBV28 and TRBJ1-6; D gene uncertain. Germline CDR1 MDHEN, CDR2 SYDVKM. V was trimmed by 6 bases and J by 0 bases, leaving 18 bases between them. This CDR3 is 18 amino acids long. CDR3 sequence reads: CASSLFGASSSYNSPLHF. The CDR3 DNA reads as TGTGCCAGCAGCCTCTTCGGAGCCTCGAGCTCCTATAATTCACCCCTCCACTTT. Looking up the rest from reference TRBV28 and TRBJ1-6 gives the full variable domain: DVKVTQSSRYLVKRTGEKVFLECVQDMDHENMFWYRQDPGLGLRLIYFSYDVKMKEKGDIPEGYSVSREKKERFSLILESASTNQTSMYLCASSLFGASSSYNSPLHFGNGTRLTVT.